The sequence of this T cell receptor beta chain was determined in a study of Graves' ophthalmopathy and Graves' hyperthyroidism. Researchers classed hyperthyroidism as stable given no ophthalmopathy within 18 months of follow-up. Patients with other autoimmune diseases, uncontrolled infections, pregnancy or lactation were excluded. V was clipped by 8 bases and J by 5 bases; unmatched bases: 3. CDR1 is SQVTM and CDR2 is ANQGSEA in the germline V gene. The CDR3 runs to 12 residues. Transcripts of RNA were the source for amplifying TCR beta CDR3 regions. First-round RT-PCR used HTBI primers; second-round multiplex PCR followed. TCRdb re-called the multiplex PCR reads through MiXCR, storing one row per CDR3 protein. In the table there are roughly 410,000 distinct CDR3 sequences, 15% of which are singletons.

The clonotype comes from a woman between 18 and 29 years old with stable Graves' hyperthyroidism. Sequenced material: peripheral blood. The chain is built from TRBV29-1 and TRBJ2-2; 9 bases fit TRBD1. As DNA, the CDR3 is TGCAGCTACGACAGGGGGACCGGGGAGCTGTTTTTT. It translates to CSYDRGTGELFF.